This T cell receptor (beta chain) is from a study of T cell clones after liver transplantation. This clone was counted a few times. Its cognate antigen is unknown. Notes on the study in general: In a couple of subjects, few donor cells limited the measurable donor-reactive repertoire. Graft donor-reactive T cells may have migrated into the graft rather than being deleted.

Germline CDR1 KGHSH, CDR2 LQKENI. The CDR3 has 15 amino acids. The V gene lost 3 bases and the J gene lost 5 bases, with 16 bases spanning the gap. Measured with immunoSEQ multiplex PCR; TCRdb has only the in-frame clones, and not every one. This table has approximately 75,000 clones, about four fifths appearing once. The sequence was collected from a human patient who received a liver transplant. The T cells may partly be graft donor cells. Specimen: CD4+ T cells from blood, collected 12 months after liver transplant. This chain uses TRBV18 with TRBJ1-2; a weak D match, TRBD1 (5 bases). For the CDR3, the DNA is TGTGCCAGCTCACCGGGGCAACCGGGGCTATATGGCTACACCTTC. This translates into CASSPGQPGLYGYTF.